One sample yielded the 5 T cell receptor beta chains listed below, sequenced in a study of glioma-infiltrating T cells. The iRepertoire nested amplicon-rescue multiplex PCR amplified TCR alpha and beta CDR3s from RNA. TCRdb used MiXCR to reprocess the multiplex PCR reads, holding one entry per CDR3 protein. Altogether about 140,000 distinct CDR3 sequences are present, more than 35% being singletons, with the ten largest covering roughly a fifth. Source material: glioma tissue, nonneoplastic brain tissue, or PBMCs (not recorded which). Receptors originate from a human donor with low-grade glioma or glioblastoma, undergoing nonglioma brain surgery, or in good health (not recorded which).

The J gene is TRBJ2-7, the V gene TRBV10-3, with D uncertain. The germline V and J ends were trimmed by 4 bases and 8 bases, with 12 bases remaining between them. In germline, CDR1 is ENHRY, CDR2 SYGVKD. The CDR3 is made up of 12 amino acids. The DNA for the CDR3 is TGTGCCATCAGTGGCCCACCCTCCAAGCAGTACTTC. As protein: CAISGPPSKQYF.

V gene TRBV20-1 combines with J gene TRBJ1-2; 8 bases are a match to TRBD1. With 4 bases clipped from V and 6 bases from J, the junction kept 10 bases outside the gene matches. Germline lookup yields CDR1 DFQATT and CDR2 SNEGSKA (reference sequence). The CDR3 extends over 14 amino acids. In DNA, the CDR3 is TGCAGTGCTAATGGGGCCCAGGGGGCCGATGGCTACACCTTC. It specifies CSANGAQGADGYTF.

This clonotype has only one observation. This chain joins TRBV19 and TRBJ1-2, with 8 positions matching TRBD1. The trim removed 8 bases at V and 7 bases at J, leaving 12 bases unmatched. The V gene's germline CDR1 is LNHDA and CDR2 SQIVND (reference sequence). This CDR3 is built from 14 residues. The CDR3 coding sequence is TGTGCCAGTCGCCGCACCGGGACAGGAATTGGCTACACCTTC. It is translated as CASRRTGTGIGYTF. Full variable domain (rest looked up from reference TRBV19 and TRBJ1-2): DGGITQSPKYLFRKEGQNVTLSCEQNLNHDAMYWYRQDPGQGLRLIYYSQIVNDFQKGDIAEGYSVSREKKESFPLTVTSAQKNPTAFYLCASRRTGTGIGYTFGSGTRLTVV.

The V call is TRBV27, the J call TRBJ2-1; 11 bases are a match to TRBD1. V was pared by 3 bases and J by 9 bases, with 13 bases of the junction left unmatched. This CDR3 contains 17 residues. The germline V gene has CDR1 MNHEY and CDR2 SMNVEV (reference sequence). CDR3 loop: CASSLGPGQGASGEQFF. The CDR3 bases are TGTGCCAGCAGTTTGGGCCCCGGACAGGGGGCCAGCGGTGAGCAGTTCTTC.

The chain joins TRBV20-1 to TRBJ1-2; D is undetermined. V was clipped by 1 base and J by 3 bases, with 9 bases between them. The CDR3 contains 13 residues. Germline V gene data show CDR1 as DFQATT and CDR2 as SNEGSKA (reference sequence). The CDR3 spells CSARVQRDYGYTF. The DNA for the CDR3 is TGCAGTGCTAGAGTGCAGAGAGACTATGGCTACACCTTC.